One and the same sample provided the 7 T cell receptor beta chains below, sequenced in a study of blood T cell repertoires in COVID-19. Produced via immunoSEQ multiplex PCR; TCRdb's table is partial and in-frame only. This sample yields approximately 160,000 clones, of which roughly 80% are seen a single time; around 3% belongs to the top ten. Specimen: peripheral blood. The receptors originated from a man between 65 and 79 years old with acute or convalescent COVID-19.

V is TRBV5-1 and J is TRBJ1-1; 11 nucleotides agree with TRBD1. This CDR3 spans 17 amino acids. Germline V gene lookup returns CDR1 SGHRS and CDR2 YFSETQ. V lost 0 bases and J lost 3; bases outside the gene matches: 7. This chain's CDR3 is CASSLALRGQGDTEAFF. In DNA form, the CDR3 reads TGCGCCAGCAGCTTGGCCCTTAGGGGACAGGGGGACACTGAAGCTTTCTTT.

The chain couples TRBV10-3 to TRBJ1-1, with a possible D match to TRBD1 (6 bases). V was cut by 2 bases and J by 4 bases, with 11 bases left in between. Germline V CDR1 and CDR2: ENHRY, SYGVKD. The CDR3 length is 14 residues. CDR3 DNA: TGTGCCATCAGTGAGCAGGGGTCCGGCACTGAAGCTTTCTTT. Translation gives CAISEQGSGTEAFF.

The chain recombines TRBV6-2 or TRBV6-3 with TRBJ2-5; 8 bases are a match to TRBD2. The CDR3 is made up of 15 amino acids. V lost 5 bases, J lost 2 bases, and 7 bases stayed unmatched. Germline loops: CDR1 MNHEY, CDR2 SVGEGT. CDR3 sequence reads: CASSQAGVSQETQYF. The CDR3 DNA follows: TGTGCCAGCAGTCAAGCGGGAGTGAGTCAAGAGACCCAGTACTTC.

This sequence joins TRBV10-3 and TRBJ2-1, with 7 bases lining up with TRBD1. After removal of 6 bases from V and 9 bases from J, the junction contained 11 bases not matched to a gene. The germline V gene encodes CDR1 ENHRY and CDR2 SYGVKD. The CDR3 loop spans 14 amino acids. The CDR3 reads CAIRDLTGRGEQFF. The CDR3 nucleotides are TGTGCCATCAGGGATTTGACAGGGCGAGGTGAGCAGTTCTTC.

The chain employs TRBV27 and TRBJ1-1; D unclear. V was shortened by 6 bases and J by 3 bases, with 14 bases between the two germline ends. From germline, CDR1 is MNHEY and CDR2 SMNVEV (reference sequence). This CDR3 region has 14 residues. CDR3 loop: CASRPIELDTEAFF. In DNA, the CDR3 is TGTGCCAGCAGACCAATCGAGCTCGACACTGAAGCTTTCTTT.

V and J are TRBV6-5 and TRBJ1-3, with a weak D call TRBD1 (6 bases). This CDR3 region has 15 residues. Per the germline V gene, CDR1 is MNHEY and CDR2 is SVGAGI. Trimming took off 6 bases at V and 4 bases at J, with 16 bases between the two ends. The CDR3: CASSTGSFGGNTIYF. DNA for the CDR3: TGTGCCAGCAGCACAGGGAGTTTTGGGGGAAACACCATATATTTT.

The gene calls are TRBV5-1 and TRBJ2-1, with 10 nucleotides matching TRBD2. The V gene's germline CDR1 is SGHRS and CDR2 YFSETQ. V was pared by 4 bases and J by 3 bases, with 7 bases of the junction left unmatched. The CDR3 runs 16 residues. The CDR3 DNA follows: TGCGCCAGCAGCACCCCGGGACTAGCGCTCTACAATGAGCAGTTCTTC. It is translated as CASSTPGLALYNEQFF.